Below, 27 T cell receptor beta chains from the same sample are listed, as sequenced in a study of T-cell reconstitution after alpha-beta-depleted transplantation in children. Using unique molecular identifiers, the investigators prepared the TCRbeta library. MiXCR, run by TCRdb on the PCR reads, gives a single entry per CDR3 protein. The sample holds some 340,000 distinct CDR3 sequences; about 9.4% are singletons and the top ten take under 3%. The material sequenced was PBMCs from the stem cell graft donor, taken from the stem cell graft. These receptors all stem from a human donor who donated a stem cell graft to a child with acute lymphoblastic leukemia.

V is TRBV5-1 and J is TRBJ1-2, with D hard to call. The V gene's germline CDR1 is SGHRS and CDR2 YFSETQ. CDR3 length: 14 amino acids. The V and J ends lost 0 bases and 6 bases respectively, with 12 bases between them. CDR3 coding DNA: TGCGCCAGCAGCTTGGATAAGGGCAGAAATGGCTACACCTTC. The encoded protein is CASSLDKGRNGYTF.

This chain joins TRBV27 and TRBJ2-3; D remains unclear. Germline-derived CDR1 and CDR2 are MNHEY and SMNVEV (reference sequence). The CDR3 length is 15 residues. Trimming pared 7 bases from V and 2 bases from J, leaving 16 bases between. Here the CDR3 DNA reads TGTGCCAGCACGATTCGTGGTGACGCCACAGATACGCAGTATTTT. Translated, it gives CASTIRGDATDTQYF.

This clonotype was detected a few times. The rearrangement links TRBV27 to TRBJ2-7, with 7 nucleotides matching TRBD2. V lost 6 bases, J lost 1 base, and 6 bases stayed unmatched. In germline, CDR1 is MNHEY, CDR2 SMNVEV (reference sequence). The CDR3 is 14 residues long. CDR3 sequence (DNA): TGTGCCAGCAGGTGGGAGGGCGGGTCCTACGAGCAGTACTTC. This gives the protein CASRWEGGSYEQYF.

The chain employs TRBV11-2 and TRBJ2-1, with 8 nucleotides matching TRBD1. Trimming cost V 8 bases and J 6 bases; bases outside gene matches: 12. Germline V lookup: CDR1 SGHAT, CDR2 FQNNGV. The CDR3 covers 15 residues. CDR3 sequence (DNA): TGTGCCAGCTGGAGACCTGGACAGGGAGGCAATGAGCAGTTCTTC. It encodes CASWRPGQGGNEQFF.

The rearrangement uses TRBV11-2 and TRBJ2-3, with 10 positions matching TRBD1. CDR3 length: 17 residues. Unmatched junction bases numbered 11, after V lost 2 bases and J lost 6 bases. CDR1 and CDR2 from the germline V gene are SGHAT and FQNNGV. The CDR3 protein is CASSLTVTGGSLDTQYF. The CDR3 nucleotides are TGTGCCAGCAGCTTAACGGTGACAGGGGGCTCGTTGGATACGCAGTATTTT.

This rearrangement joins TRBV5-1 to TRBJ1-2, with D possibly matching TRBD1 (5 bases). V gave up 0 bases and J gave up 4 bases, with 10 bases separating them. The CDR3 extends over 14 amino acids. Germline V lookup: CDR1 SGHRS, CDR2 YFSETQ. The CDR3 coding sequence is TGCGCCAGCAGCTTGGACGGAGGGGCCTATGGCTACACCTTC. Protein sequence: CASSLDGGAYGYTF. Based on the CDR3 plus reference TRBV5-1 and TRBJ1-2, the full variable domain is KAGVTQTPRYLIKTRGQQVTLSCSPISGHRSVSWYQQTPGQGLQFLFEYFSETQRNKGNFPGRFSGRQFSNSRSEMNVSTLELGDSALYLCASSLDGGAYGYTFGSGTRLTVV.

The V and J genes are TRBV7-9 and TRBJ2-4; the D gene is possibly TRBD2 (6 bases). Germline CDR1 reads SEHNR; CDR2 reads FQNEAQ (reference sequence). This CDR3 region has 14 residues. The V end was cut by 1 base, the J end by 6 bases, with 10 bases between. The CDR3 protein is CASSLVRGRNIQYF. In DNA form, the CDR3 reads TGTGCCAGCAGCTTAGTTCGGGGGAGAAACATTCAGTACTTC.

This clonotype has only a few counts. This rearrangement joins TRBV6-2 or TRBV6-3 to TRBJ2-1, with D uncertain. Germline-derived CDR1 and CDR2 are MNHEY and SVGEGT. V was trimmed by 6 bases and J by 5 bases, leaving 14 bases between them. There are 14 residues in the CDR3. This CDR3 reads CASSSETFDNEQFF. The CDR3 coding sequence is TGTGCCAGCAGCTCGGAGACGTTTGACAATGAGCAGTTCTTC.

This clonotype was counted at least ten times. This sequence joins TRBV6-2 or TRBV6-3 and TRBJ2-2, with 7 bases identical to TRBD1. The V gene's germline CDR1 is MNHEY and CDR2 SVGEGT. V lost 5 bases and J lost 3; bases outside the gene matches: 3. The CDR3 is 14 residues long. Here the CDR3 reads CASSTGQHTGELFF. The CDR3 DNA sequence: TGTGCCAGCAGTACGGGACAGCACACCGGGGAGCTGTTTTTT.

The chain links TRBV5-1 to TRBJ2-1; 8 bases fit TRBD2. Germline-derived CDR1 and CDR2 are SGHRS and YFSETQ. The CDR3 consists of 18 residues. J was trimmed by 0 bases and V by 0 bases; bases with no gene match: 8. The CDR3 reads CASSLAGRSGSSYNEQFF. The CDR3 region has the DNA TGCGCCAGCAGCTTGGCCGGTAGAAGCGGGAGCTCCTACAATGAGCAGTTCTTC.

CDR3 in DNA: TGCGCCAGCAGCTTTGGGGAGGGCGTTAATCAGCCCCAGCATTTT. Encoded protein: CASSFGEGVNQPQHF. The chain joins TRBV5-1 to TRBJ1-5; D is ambiguous. Trimming removed 2 bases from V and 4 bases from J, with 13 bases in between. The CDR3 sequence is 15 residues long. Germline loops: CDR1 SGHRS, CDR2 YFSETQ. The entire variable domain, with the rest obtained from reference TRBV5-1 and TRBJ1-5, is as follows: KAGVTQTPRYLIKTRGQQVTLSCSPISGHRSVSWYQQTPGQGLQFLFEYFSETQRNKGNFPGRFSGRQFSNSRSEMNVSTLELGDSALYLCASSFGEGVNQPQHFGDGTRLSIL.

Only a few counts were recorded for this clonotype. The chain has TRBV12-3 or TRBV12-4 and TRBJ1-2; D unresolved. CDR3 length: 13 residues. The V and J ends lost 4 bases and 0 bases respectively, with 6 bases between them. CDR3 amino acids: CASSWTTNYGYTF. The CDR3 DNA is TGTGCCAGCAGTTGGACTACTAACTATGGCTACACCTTC.

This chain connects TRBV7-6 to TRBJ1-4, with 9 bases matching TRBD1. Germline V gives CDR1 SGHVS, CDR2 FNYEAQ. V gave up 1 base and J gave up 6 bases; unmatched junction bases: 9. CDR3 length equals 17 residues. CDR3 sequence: CASSLVPTGGGYEKLFF. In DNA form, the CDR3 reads TGTGCCAGCAGCTTAGTCCCGACAGGGGGAGGATATGAAAAACTGTTTTTT. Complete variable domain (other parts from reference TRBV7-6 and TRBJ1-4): GAGVSQSPRYKVTKRGQDVALRCDPISGHVSLYWYRQALGQGPEFLTYFNYEAQQDKSGLPNDRFSAERPEGSISTLTIQRTEQRDSAMYRCASSLVPTGGGYEKLFFGSGTQLSVL.

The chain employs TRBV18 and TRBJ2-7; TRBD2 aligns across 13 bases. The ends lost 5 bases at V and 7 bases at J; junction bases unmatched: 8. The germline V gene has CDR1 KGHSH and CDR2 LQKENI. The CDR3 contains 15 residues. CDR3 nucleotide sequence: TGTGCCAGCTCATTCCGGACTAGCGGGAGCGGTGAGCAGTACTTC. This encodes CASSFRTSGSGEQYF.

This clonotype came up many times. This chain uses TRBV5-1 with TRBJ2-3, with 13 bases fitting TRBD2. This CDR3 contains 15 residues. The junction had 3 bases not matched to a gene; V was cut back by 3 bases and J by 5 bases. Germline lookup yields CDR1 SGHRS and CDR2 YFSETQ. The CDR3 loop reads CASSSGLAGEDTQYF. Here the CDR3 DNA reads TGCGCCAGCAGCTCCGGACTAGCGGGGGAAGATACGCAGTATTTT.

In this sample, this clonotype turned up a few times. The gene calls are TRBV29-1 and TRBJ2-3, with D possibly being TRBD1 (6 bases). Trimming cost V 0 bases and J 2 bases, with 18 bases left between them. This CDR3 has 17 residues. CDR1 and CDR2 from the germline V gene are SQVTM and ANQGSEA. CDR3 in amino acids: CSVEDPIGQSLTDTQYF. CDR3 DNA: TGCAGCGTTGAAGATCCGATAGGACAGAGCCTCACAGATACGCAGTATTTT.

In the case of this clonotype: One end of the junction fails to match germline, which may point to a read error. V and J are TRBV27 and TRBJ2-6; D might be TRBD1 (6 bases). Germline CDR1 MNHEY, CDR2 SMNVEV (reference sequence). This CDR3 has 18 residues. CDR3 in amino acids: CASSSRTDLLSGANGLTF. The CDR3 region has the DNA TGTGCCAGCAGTTCCCGGACAGACCTCCTCTCTGGGGCCAACGGCCTGACTTTC.

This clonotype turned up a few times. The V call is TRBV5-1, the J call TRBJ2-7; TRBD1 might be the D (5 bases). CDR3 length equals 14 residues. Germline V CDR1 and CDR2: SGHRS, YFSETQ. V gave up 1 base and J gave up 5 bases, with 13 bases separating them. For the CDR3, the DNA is TGCGCCAGCAGCTTGCGTAGGGGAATCCACGAGCAGTACTTC. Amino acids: CASSLRRGIHEQYF.

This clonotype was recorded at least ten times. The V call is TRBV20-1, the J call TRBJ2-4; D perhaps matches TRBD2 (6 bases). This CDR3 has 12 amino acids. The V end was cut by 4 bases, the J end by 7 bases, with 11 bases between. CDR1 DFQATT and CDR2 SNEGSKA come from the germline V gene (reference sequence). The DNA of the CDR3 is TGCAGTGCTACCGGAGGAGGGAACATTCAGTACTTC. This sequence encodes CSATGGGNIQYF.

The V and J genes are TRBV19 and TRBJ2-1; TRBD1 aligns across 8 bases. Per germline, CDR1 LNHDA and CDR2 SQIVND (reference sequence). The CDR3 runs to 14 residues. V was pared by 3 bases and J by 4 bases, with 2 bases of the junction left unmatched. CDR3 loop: CASSIRDRYNEQFF. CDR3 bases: TGTGCCAGTAGTATTCGGGACAGGTACAATGAGCAGTTCTTC.

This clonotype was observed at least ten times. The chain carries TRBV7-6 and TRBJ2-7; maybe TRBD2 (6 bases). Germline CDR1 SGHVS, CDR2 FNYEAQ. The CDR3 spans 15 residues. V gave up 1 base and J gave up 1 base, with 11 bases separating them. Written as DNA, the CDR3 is TGTGCCAGCAGCTTAGGCGATAGCGGTTCCTACGAGCAGTACTTC. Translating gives CASSLGDSGSYEQYF. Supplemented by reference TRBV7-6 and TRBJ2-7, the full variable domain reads GAGVSQSPRYKVTKRGQDVALRCDPISGHVSLYWYRQALGQGPEFLTYFNYEAQQDKSGLPNDRFSAERPEGSISTLTIQRTEQRDSAMYRCASSLGDSGSYEQYFGPGTRLTVT.

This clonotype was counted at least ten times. CDR3 nucleotides: TGTGCCAGCAGCCTCGGACAGACTAACTATGGCTACACCTTC. It codes for CASSLGQTNYGYTF. The chain combines TRBV7-9 with TRBJ1-2, with D maybe TRBD1 (6 bases). Per the germline V gene, CDR1 is SEHNR and CDR2 is FQNEAQ (reference sequence). V gave up 5 bases and J gave up 0 bases, with 10 bases separating them. CDR3 length: 14 amino acids.

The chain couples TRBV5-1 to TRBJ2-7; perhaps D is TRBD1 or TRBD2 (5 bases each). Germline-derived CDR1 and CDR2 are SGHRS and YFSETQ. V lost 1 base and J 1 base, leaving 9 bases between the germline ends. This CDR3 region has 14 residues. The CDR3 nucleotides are TGCGCCAGCAGCTTGAGTTGGGGGTCCTACGAGCAGTACTTC. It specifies CASSLSWGSYEQYF.

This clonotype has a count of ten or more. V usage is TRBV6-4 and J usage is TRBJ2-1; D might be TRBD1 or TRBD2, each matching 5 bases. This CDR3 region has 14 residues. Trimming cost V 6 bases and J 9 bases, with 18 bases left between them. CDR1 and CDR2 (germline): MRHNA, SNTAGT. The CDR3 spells CASSMDSIGGEQFF. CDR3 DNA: TGTGCCAGCAGCATGGACTCCATTGGGGGTGAGCAGTTCTTC.

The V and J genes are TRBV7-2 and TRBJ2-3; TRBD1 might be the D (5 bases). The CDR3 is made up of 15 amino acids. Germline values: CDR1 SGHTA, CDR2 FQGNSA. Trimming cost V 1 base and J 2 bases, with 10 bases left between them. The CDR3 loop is CASSLVGLDTDTQYF. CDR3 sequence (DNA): TGTGCCAGCAGCTTAGTGGGGCTGGACACAGATACGCAGTATTTT.

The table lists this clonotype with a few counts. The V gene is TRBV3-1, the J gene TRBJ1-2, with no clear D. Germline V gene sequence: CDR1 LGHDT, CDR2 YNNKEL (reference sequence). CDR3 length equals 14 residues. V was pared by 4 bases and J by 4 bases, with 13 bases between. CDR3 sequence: CASSLGREIYGYTF. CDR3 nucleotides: TGTGCCAGCAGCCTAGGGAGGGAGATCTATGGCTACACCTTC.

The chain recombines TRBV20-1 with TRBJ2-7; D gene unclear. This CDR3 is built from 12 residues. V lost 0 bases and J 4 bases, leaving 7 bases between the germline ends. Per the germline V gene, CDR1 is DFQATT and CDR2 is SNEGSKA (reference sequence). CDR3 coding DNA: TGCAGTGCTAGAGATGGGCGATACGAGCAGTACTTC. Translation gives CSARDGRYEQYF.